These 13 T cell receptor beta chains share one sample of origin, sequenced in a study of human T cells and chemical hapten exposure. As for time point: healthy volunteer bleed at 2 weeks. Unfractionated whole blood served as the source for total RNA extraction. TCRdb re-derived calls from the RACE reads in MiXCR, one entry per CDR3 protein. The sample yields some 93,000 distinct CDR3 sequences, 8.5% to 9% seen once. The sample consisted of whole blood. The receptors shown here come from a female donor in good health. Some clones in this sample may be carry-over from other donors' samples.

This clonotype was detected many times. V gene TRBV20-1 combines with J gene TRBJ2-7; TRBD2 might be the D (6 bases). CDR1 DFQATT and CDR2 SNEGSKA come from the germline V gene (reference sequence). Deletions cut 2 bases from V and 3 bases from J, with 17 bases between. This CDR3 spans 15 amino acids. The CDR3, as DNA: TGCAGTGCTAGACACTTCCCTGTGGGGGGCTACGAGCAGTACTTC. The encoded protein is CSARHFPVGGYEQYF.

V usage is TRBV5-1 and J usage is TRBJ2-7; 9 bases agree with TRBD1. This CDR3 comprises 14 residues. The ends lost 4 bases at V and 2 bases at J; junction bases unmatched: 4. CDR1 and CDR2 from the germline V gene are SGHRS and YFSETQ. The CDR3 bases are TGCGCCAGCAGCACAGGGGGCTTCACCTACGAGCAGTACTTC. This sequence encodes CASSTGGFTYEQYF.

This clonotype occurred many times. The chain has TRBV3-1 and TRBJ1-2; tentative D call: TRBD1 (6 bases). The germline V and J ends were trimmed by 1 base and 4 bases, with 19 bases remaining between them. The germline V gene has CDR1 LGHDT and CDR2 YNNKEL (reference sequence). The CDR3 loop spans 17 amino acids. The CDR3 DNA sequence: TGTGCCAGCAGCCAAGGAGTCGGGGGCGAACGGTCCTATGGCTACACCTTC. It specifies CASSQGVGGERSYGYTF.

The rearrangement joins TRBV19 to TRBJ1-5; a weak D match, TRBD1 (6 bases). Germline lookup yields CDR1 LNHDA and CDR2 SQIVND (reference sequence). Trimming stripped 4 bases from V and 5 bases from J, with 12 bases between. The CDR3 spans 14 residues. CDR3 amino acids: CASSTNRVDQPQHF. CDR3 in DNA: TGTGCCAGTAGTACCAACAGGGTTGATCAGCCCCAGCATTTT.

This chain links TRBV12-3 or TRBV12-4 with TRBJ1-2; 9 nucleotides align to TRBD1. The CDR3 is made up of 16 amino acids. J lost 4 bases, V lost 5 bases, and 11 bases had no gene match. This CDR3 reads CASSPNPGTGPYGYTF. The CDR3 DNA is TGTGCCAGCAGTCCCAATCCCGGGACAGGGCCCTATGGCTACACCTTC.

There are a few counts of this clonotype. Germline is not matched at one junction end, which may reflect a read error. The chain joins TRBV7-6 to TRBJ2-1; 7 bases are shared with TRBD1. Germline lookup yields CDR1 SGHVS and CDR2 FNYEAQ. This CDR3 region has 13 residues. Here the CDR3 DNA reads TGTGCCAGCAGCCCCGGGACAGTCAATGGGCAGTTCTTC. This gives the protein CASSPGTVNGQFF.

The gene calls are TRBV28 and TRBJ2-7; D is possibly TRBD1 or TRBD2 (5 bases each). V was clipped by 4 bases and J by 2 bases, with 12 bases between them. This CDR3 contains 14 residues. CDR1 and CDR2 (germline): MDHEN, SYDVKM. CDR3 sequence (DNA): TGTGCCAGCAGTTCGCAGGGACCCACCTACGAGCAGTACTTC. This gives the protein CASSSQGPTYEQYF. Combining the CDR3 with reference TRBV28 and TRBJ2-7 gives the whole variable domain DVKVTQSSRYLVKRTGEKVFLECVQDMDHENMFWYRQDPGLGLRLIYFSYDVKMKEKGDIPEGYSVSREKKERFSLILESASTNQTSMYLCASSSQGPTYEQYFGPGTRLTVT.

This clonotype was recorded at least ten times. A junction end diverges from the germline sequence, so it may reflect a read error. This chain connects TRBV2 to TRBJ2-5; 11 bases align to TRBD2. Germline V CDR1 and CDR2: SNHLY, FYNNEI. This CDR3 has 11 amino acids. The CDR3 loop is CASETSGTHWF. The DNA for the CDR3 is TGTGCCAGCGAGACTAGCGGGACCCATTGGTTC.

The gene calls are TRBV29-1 and TRBJ2-5; 14 positions match TRBD2. Trimming at V came to 4 bases and at J to 4 bases, leaving 2 bases not matched to a gene. Per germline, CDR1 SQVTM and CDR2 ANQGSEA. This CDR3 comprises 14 residues. The CDR3 DNA reads TGCAGCGTTGGACTAGCGGGAGGGGGAGAGACCCAGTACTTC. It translates to CSVGLAGGGETQYF.

In its sample, this clonotype was seen once. Just one base apart from a much larger clone, this may be a read error. This sequence joins TRBV29-1 and TRBJ1-1; D gene unclear. Trimming left V 7 bases short and J 1 base short, with 13 bases between. The length of the CDR3 is 13 residues. CDR1 and CDR2 (germline): SQVTM, ANQGSEA. DNA of the CDR3: TGCAGCGGTATGGACGCCAGGAACACTGAAGCTTTCTTT. Translation gives CSGMDARNTEAFF.

This sequence joins TRBV15 and TRBJ2-3; D is unresolved. V lost 2 bases to trimming and J lost 4 bases, with 16 bases between them. The germline V gene encodes CDR1 LNHNV and CDR2 YYDKDF (reference sequence). The CDR3 length is 16 residues. The CDR3 reads CATSRPDATRPDTQYF. The CDR3 DNA reads TGTGCCACCAGCAGACCGGACGCAACACGTCCAGATACGCAGTATTTT.

In this sample, this clonotype turned up a few times. The chain links TRBV9 to TRBJ2-3, with unresolved D. This CDR3 is 15 amino acids long. V shed 0 bases and J shed 0 bases, with 8 bases lying between them. The germline CDR1 and CDR2 sequences are SGDLS and YYNGEE. The DNA for the CDR3 is TGTGCCAGCAGCGTAGCACTATTTAGCACAGATACGCAGTATTTT. It yields the protein CASSVALFSTDTQYF. The full variable domain, rest sourced from reference TRBV9 and TRBJ2-3, is DSGVTQTPKHLITATGQRVTLRCSPRSGDLSVYWYQQSLDQGLQFLIQYYNGEERAKGNILERFSAQQFPDLHSELNLSSLELGDSALYFCASSVALFSTDTQYFGPGTRLTVL.

This clonotype was picked up a small number of times. Since a much larger clone is just one base distant, this may be a read error. This chain joins TRBV27 and TRBJ2-3; maybe TRBD2 (5 bases). The CDR3 spans 14 residues. Germline-derived CDR1 and CDR2 are MNHEY and SMNVEV (reference sequence). This CDR3 is CAGSPLPRADTQYF. The CDR3 region has the DNA TGTGCCGGCAGCCCCCTGCCGAGGGCCGATACGCAGTATTTT.